This TCR beta chain was documented in a study of shared clonotypes between healthy human individuals. Overall study: Three plates were used per donor for CD4 naive, three for CD4 memory, two for CD8 naive and one for CD8 memory.

When replicate PCRs were run on sorted subsets, they used 200 ng DNA, roughly 30,000 T cell genomes. TCRdb keeps only in-frame clones here, not all; method: immunoSEQ multiplex PCR. The table has approximately 740,000 clones, roughly 70% seen once. V trimming: 4 bases; J trimming: 1 base; junction bases outside the gene matches: 6. CDR1 SGHKS and CDR2 YYEKEE come from the germline V gene (reference sequence). This CDR3 has 16 amino acids. Findings and limits, study-wide: Sharing across four donors was highest in naive CD4 (approximately 5%) and lowest in memory CD8 (0.4%).

This clone was recorded a few times. Its antigen is undetermined. The sequenced sample was memory CD4+ T cells sorted from blood. Sample subset: CD45RA-negative fraction. The chain carries TRBV5-5 and TRBJ2-3; 10 positions agree with TRBD2. This TCR derives from a woman in her 30s in good health. Here the CDR3 DNA reads TGTGCCAGCAGCCCAGGCGGGACTAGCGGCACAGATACGCAGTATTTT. This translates into CASSPGGTSGTDTQYF.